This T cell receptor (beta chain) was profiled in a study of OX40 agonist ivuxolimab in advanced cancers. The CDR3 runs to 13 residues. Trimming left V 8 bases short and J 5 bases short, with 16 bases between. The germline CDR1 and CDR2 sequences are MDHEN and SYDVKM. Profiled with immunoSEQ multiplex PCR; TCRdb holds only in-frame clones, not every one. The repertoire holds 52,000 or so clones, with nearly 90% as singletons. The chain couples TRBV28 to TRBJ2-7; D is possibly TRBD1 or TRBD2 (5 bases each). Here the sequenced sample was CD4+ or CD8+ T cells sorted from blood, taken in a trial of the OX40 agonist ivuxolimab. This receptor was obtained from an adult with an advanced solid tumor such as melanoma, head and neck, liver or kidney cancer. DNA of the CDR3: TGTGCCAGCTCTCGACCGGGGCTCCACGAGCAGTACTTC. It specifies CASSRPGLHEQYF.